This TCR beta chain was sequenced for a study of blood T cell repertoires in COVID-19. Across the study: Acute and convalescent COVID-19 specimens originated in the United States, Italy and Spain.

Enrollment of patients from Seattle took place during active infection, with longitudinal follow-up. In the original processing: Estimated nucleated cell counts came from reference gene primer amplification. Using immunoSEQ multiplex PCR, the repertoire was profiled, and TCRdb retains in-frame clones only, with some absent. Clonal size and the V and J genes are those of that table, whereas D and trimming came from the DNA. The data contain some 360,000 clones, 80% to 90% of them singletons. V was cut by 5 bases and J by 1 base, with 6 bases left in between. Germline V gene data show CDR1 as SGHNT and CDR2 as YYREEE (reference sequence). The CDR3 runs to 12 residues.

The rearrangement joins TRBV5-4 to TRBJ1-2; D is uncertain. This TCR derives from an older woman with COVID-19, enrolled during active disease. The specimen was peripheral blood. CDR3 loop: CASRGSNYGYTF. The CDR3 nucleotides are TGTGCCAGCAGGGGGAGTAACTATGGCTACACCTTC.